This T cell receptor (beta chain) came from a study of OX40 agonist ivuxolimab in advanced cancers. Whole-study context: Patients were given ivuxolimab, an antibody that agonizes OX40 (CD134).

A word on this clone: Its antigen remains unidentified.

Findings and caveats of the study: A proportion of nonresponders additionally exhibited low normalized T-cell clonal expansion. The work left the antigen specificity of expanded peripheral T cells undetermined.

Trimming shortened V by 1 base and J by 3 bases, and 4 bases separated the two germline ends. From germline, CDR1 is SGHAT and CDR2 FQNNGV. CDR3 length: 12 amino acids. Sequencing was performed with immunoSEQ multiplex PCR; in TCRdb, only in-frame clones are kept and a portion is missing. The sample lists around 65,000 clones; around 93% were seen once. The starting material was CD4+ or CD8+ T cells sorted from blood, obtained in a trial of the OX40 agonist ivuxolimab. The clonotype originates from an adult with an advanced solid tumor such as melanoma, head and neck, liver or kidney cancer. The chain couples TRBV11-2 to TRBJ2-7; D gene ambiguous. DNA for the CDR3: TGTGCCAGCAGCTTAGGCAACTACGAGCAGTACTTC. Translating gives CASSLGNYEQYF.